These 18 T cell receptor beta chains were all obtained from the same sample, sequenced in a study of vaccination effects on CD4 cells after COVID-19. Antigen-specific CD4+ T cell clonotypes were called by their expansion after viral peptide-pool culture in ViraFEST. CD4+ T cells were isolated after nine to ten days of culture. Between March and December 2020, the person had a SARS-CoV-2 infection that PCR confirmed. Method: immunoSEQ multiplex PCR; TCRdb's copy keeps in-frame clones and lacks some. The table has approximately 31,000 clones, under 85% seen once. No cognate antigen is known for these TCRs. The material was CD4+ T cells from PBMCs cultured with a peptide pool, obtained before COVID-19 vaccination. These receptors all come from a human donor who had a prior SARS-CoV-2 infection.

CDR3: CASKQGALSYEQYF. In DNA form, the CDR3 reads TGTGCCAGCAAGCAAGGGGCCTTATCCTACGAGCAGTACTTC. V is TRBV3-1 (or the pseudogene TRBV3-2) and J is TRBJ2-7; tentatively, D is TRBD1 (5 bases). With 7 bases removed from V and 1 base from J, the gap between germline ends came to 14 bases. The CDR3 consists of 14 residues. Germline V CDR1 and CDR2: LGHDT, YNNKEL (reference sequence).

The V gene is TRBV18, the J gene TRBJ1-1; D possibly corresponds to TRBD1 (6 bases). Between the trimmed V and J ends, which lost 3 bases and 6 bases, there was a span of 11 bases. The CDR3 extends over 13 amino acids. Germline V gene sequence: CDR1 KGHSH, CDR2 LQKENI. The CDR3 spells CASSPRPGAEAFF. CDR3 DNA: TGTGCCAGCTCACCGAGACCAGGGGCTGAAGCTTTCTTT.

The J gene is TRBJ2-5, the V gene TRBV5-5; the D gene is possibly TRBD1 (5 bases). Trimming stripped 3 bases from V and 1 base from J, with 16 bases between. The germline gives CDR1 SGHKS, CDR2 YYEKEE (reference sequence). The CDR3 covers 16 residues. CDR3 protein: CASSWLGRQSQETQYF. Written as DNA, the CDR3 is TGTGCCAGCAGCTGGCTGGGGCGTCAGTCCCAAGAGACCCAGTACTTC.

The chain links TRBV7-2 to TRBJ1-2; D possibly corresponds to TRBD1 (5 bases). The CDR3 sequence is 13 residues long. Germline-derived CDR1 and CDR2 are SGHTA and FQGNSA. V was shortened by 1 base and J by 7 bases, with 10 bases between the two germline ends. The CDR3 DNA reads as TGTGCCAGCAGCTTAGGGGCAGGGTTTGGCTACACCTTC. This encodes CASSLGAGFGYTF.

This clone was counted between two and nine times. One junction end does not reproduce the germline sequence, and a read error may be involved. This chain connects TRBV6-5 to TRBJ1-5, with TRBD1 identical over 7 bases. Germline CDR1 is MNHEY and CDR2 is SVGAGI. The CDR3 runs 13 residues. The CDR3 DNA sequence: TGTTCCAGCAGGGGGACAGGCAATCAGCCCCAGCATTTT. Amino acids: CSSRGTGNQPQHF.

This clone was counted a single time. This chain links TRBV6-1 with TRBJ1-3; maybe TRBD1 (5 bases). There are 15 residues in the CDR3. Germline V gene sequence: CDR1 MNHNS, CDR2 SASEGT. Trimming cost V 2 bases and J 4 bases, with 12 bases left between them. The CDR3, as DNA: TGTGCCAGCAGTGAACGGGGGGGACTAGGAAACACCATATATTTT. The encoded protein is CASSERGGLGNTIYF.

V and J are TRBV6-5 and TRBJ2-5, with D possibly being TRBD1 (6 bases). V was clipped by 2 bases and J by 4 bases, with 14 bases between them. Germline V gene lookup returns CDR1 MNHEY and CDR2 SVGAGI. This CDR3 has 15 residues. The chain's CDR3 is CASSYLTGSGETQYF. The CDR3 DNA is TGTGCCAGCAGTTACCTTACAGGGTCGGGAGAGACCCAGTACTTC.

This CDR3 reads CASSRVGGSTDTQYF. CDR3 sequence (DNA): TGCGCCAGCAGCCGGGTAGGGGGTTCCACAGATACGCAGTATTTT. The V and J genes are TRBV4-1 and TRBJ2-3, with D possibly TRBD1 on 6 matching bases. The germline CDR1 and CDR2 sequences are MGHRA and YSYEKL. With 4 bases removed from V and 2 bases from J, the gap between germline ends came to 13 bases. The CDR3 is 15 amino acids.

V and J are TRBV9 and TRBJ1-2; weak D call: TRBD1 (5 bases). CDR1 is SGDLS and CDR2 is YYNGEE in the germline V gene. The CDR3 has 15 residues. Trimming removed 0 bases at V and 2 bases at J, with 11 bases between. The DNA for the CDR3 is TGTGCCAGCAGCGTAGATCCAGGGTCGAACTATGGCTACACCTTC. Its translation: CASSVDPGSNYGYTF.

The CDR3 protein is CASSLVVLAGVKNEQFF. Here the CDR3 DNA reads TGCGCCAGCAGCTTGGTGGTCTTAGCGGGAGTGAAAAATGAGCAGTTCTTC. V and J are TRBV5-1 and TRBJ2-1, with 9 bases fitting TRBD2. Germline values: CDR1 SGHRS, CDR2 YFSETQ. With V trimmed by 0 bases and J by 7 bases, 11 bases remained unmatched. The CDR3 has 17 residues.

The CDR3 region is CASSYSPHGLEAFF. The DNA of the CDR3 is TGTGCCAGCAGTTACTCCCCCCACGGTTTGGAAGCTTTCTTT. The chain links TRBV6-5 to TRBJ1-1; D call uncertain. The V end lost 0 bases, the J end lost 8 bases, and 13 bases lay between the germline ends. The CDR3 loop spans 14 amino acids. Germline V gene lookup returns CDR1 MNHEY and CDR2 SVGAGI.

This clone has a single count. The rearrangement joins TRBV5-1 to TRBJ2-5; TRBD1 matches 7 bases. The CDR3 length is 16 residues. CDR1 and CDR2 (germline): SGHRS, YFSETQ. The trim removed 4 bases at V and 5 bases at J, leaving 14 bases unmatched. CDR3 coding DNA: TGCGCCAGCAGCCCAAACCCGGGATCACAGGGGGAGACCCAGTACTTC. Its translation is CASSPNPGSQGETQYF.

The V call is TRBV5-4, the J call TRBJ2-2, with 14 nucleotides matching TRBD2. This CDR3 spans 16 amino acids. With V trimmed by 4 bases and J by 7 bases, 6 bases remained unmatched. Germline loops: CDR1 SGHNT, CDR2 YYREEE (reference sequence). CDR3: CASSPGGLAGDGELFF. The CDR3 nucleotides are TGTGCCAGCAGCCCTGGGGGACTAGCGGGAGACGGGGAGCTGTTTTTT.

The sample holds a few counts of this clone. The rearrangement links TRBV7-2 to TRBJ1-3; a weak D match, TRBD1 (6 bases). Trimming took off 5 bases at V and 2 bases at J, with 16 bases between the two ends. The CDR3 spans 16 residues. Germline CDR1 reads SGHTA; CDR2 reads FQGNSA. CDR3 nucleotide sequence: TGTGCCAGCAGCGCCACCTTTGGACAGCCTGGAAACACCATATATTTT. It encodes CASSATFGQPGNTIYF. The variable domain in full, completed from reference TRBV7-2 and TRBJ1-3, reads GAGVSQSPSNKVTEKGKDVELRCDPISGHTALYWYRQSLGQGLEFLIYFQGNSAPDKSGLPSDRFSAERTGGSVSTLTIQRTQQEDSAVYLCASSATFGQPGNTIYFGEGSWLTVV.

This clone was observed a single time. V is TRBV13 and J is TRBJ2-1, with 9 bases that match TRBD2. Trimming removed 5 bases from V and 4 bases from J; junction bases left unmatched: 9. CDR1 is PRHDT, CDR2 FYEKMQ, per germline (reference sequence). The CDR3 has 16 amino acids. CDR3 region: CASSVGSGGLYNEQFF. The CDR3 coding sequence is TGTGCCAGCAGCGTCGGTAGCGGGGGCCTTTACAATGAGCAGTTCTTC.

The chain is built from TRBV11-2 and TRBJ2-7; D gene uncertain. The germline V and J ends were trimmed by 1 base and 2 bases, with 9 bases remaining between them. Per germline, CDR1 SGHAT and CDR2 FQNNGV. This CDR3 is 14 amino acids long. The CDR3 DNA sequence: TGTGCCAGCAGCTTAGGGGCCAACGCCTACGAGCAGTACTTC. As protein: CASSLGANAYEQYF.

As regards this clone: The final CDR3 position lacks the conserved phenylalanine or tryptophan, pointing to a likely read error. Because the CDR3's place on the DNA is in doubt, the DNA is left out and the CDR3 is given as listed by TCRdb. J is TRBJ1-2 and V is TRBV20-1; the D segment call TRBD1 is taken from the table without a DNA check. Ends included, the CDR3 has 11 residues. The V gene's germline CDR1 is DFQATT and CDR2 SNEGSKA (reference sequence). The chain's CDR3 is CSARDSATGGI.

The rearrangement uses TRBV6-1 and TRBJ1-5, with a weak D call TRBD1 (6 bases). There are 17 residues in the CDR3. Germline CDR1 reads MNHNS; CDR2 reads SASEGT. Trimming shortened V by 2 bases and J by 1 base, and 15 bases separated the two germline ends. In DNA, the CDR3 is TGTGCCAGCAGTGAAACCCGGGGGCCCCTAAGCAATCAGCCCCAGCATTTT. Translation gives CASSETRGPLSNQPQHF.